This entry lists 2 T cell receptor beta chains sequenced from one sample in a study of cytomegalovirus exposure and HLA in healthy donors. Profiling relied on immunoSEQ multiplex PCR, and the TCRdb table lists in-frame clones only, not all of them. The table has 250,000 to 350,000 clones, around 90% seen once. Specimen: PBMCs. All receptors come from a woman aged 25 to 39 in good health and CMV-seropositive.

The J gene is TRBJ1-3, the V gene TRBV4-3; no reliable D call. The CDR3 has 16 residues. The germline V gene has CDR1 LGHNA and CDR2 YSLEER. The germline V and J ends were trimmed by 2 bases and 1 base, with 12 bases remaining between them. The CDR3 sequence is CASSQLPSASGNTIYF. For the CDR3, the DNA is TGCGCCAGCAGCCAACTTCCGTCCGCATCTGGAAACACCATATATTTT.

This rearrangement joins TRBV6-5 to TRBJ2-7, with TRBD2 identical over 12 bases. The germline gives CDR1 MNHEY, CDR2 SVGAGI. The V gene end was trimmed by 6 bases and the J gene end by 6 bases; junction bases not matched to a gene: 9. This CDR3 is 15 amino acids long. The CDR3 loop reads CASRTGTSGFLEQYF. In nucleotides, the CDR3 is TGTGCCAGCAGAACCGGGACTAGCGGGTTCCTCGAGCAGTACTTC.